A selection of T cell receptor beta chains follows, all from one sample in a study of human T cells and chemical hapten exposure. TCRdb re-analysed the RACE reads in MiXCR, keeping a single row per CDR3 protein. The data hold more than 95,000 distinct CDR3 sequences, with 9% to 13% observed a single time. Sequences were derived from whole blood, sampled in connection with sensitization to the hapten diphenylcyclopropenone (DPC). The receptors here all came from a woman aged 50 to 60 with alopecia areata. Some clones in this sample may be carry-over from other donors' samples. Each CDR3 is given with its conserved first and last residue. D genes are given only for firm matches. Size is omitted from some rows. Given values are once, few, many or a class for expanded clones.

clone_size,d_call,j_call,v_call,cdr3_aa,cdr3_nt
many,-,TRBJ1-5,TRBV4-1,CASSQQGYNQPQHF,TGCGCCAGCAGCCAACAGGGGTACAATCAGCCCCAGCATTTT
few,-,TRBJ1-1,TRBV12-3/TRBV12-4,CASSRRLENTEAFF,TGTGCCAGCAGCCGGAGGCTTGAGAACACTGAAGCTTTCTTT
-,-,TRBJ2-3,TRBV28,CASSTQLGPQYF,TGTGCCAGCAGCACCCAGTTGGGTCCGCAGTATTTT
-,-,TRBJ2-7,TRBV19,CASSRNPVSREQYF,TGTGCCAGTAGTAGAAACCCGGTCTCAAGGGAGCAGTACTTC
few,-,TRBJ2-3,TRBV7-2,CASSYTRFTSTDTQYF,TGTGCCAGCAGTTATACCCGATTTACTAGCACAGATACGCAGTATTTT
many,-,TRBJ1-2,TRBV7-9,CASSLAHRDYGYTF,TGTGCCAGCAGCTTAGCGCACAGGGATTATGGCTACACCTTC
few,TRBD1,TRBJ1-5,TRBV7-9,CASSLTGQGNQPQHF,TGTGCCAGCAGCTTAACCGGACAGGGCAATCAGCCCCAGCATTTT
-,TRBD1,TRBJ1-2,TRBV6-2/TRBV6-3,CASRATGGDYGYTF,TGTGCCAGCAGAGCCACAGGGGGCGACTATGGCTACACCTTC
few,-,TRBJ1-2,TRBV12-3/TRBV12-4,CASSLYGTNYGYTF,TGTGCCAGCAGTTTATACGGGACTAACTATGGCTACACCTTC
-,-,TRBJ1-5,TRBV18,CASSQDSLNQPQHF,TGTGCCAGCTCGCAGGACAGCCTCAATCAGCCCCAGCATTTT
few,-,TRBJ1-1,TRBV12-3/TRBV12-4,CASGISGGRAEAFF,TGTGCCAGCGGTATCTCGGGGGGGAGAGCTGAAGCTTTCTTT
few,-,TRBJ2-7,TRBV7-6,CASSTTRGEQYF,TGTGCCAGCAGCACCACCCGCGGTGAGCAGTACTTC
few,-,TRBJ2-3,TRBV29-1,CSVESSSTDTQYF,TGCAGCGTTGAATCCTCGAGCACAGATACGCAGTATTTT
few,-,TRBJ1-2,TRBV20-1,CSARDSLAYGYTF,TGCAGTGCTAGAGATAGTCTAGCCTATGGCTACACCTTC
many,-,TRBJ1-3,TRBV7-9,CASSPQGPGNTIYF,TGTGCCAGCAGCCCACAGGGTCCTGGAAACACCATATATTTT
-,-,TRBJ2-7,TRBV2,CASSTENYEQYF,TGTGCCAGCAGTACAGAGAACTACGAGCAGTACTTC
-,-,TRBJ2-7,TRBV11-2,CASSPYLEQYF,TGTGCCAGCAGCCCATACCTCGAGCAGTACTTC
few,-,TRBJ2-7,TRBV4-1,CASSQGGQSYEQYF,TGCGCCAGCAGCCAAGGCGGACAGTCCTACGAGCAGTACTTC
few,-,TRBJ1-6,TRBV28,CASSFPKRPLHF,TGTGCCAGCAGTTTCCCCAAAAGACCCCTCCACTTT
-,TRBD1,TRBJ2-7,TRBV5-1,CASSPTGGEQYF,TGCGCCAGCAGTCCGACAGGGGGCGAGCAGTACTTC
many,-,TRBJ1-3,TRBV7-2,CASSLTRGGGNTIYF,TGTGCCAGCAGCTTAACGAGGGGAGGTGGAAACACCATATATTTT
many,TRBD2,TRBJ2-3,TRBV20-1,CSARVPGTSGYTQYF,TGCAGTGCTAGAGTACCCGGGACTAGCGGATATACGCAGTATTTT
few,-,TRBJ2-3,TRBV11-2,CASSLIRGGADTQYF,TGTGCCAGCAGCTTAATCAGGGGAGGTGCAGATACGCAGTATTTT
few,-,TRBJ1-6,TRBV3-1,CASSQETNSPLHF,TGTGCCAGCAGCCAAGAGACTAATTCACCCCTCCACTTT
few,TRBD1,TRBJ1-2,TRBV28,CASKQGADGYTF,TGTGCCAGCAAGCAGGGGGCGGATGGCTACACCTTC
many,-,TRBJ1-5,TRBV11-2,CASSLGVNQPQHF,TGTGCCAGCAGCTTAGGCGTCAATCAGCCCCAGCATTTT
-,TRBD1,TRBJ1-1,TRBV5-1,CASSLTDRLNTEAFF,TGCGCCAGCAGCCTCACGGACAGGCTGAACACTGAAGCTTTCTTT
few,TRBD2,TRBJ2-2,TRBV6-5,CASSYRVAGANTGELFF,TGTGCCAGCAGTTACCGGGTGGCGGGAGCGAACACCGGGGAGCTGTTTTTT
-,-,TRBJ2-7,TRBV27,CASSLEGTGPHEQYF,TGTGCCAGCAGTTTAGAGGGAACAGGGCCCCACGAGCAGTACTTC
many,-,TRBJ1-4,TRBV20-1,CSPSGGAKLFF,TGCAGTCCTTCTGGGGGCGCGAAACTGTTTTTT
few,-,TRBJ2-2,TRBV7-2,CASSPLLLTGELFF,TGTGCCAGCAGCCCCCTCTTACTGACCGGGGAGCTGTTTTTT
few,TRBD2,TRBJ2-3,TRBV7-9,CASSLESAGLTDTQYF,TGTGCCAGCAGCTTAGAGTCAGCGGGGCTCACAGATACGCAGTATTTT
few,-,TRBJ2-7,TRBV6-2/TRBV6-3,CASSYPGAEQYF,TGTGCCAGCAGTTACCCAGGGGCCGAGCAGTACTTC
-,TRBD1,TRBJ2-7,TRBV7-2,CASSPRQGGEQYF,TGTGCCAGCAGCCCTCGACAGGGCGGGGAGCAGTACTTC
-,-,TRBJ2-7,TRBV11-3,CASSLDGRYEQYF,TGTGCCAGCAGCTTAGATGGAAGGTACGAGCAGTACTTC
-,-,TRBJ1-2,TRBV4-1,CASSQGPEINYGYTF,TGCGCCAGCAGCCAAGGTCCAGAGATTAACTATGGCTACACCTTC
-,TRBD1,TRBJ2-2,TRBV6-6,CATQQGTGELFF,TGTGCCACCCAACAGGGGACCGGGGAGCTGTTTTTT
many,TRBD1,TRBJ1-1,TRBV7-6,CASSVGQAVGTEAFF,TGTGCCAGCAGCGTCGGACAGGCCGTGGGCACTGAAGCTTTCTTT
-,-,TRBJ1-6,TRBV3-1,CASSQGGRFGSYNSPLHF,TGTGCCAGCAGCCAAGGTGGCAGGTTCGGATCCTATAATTCACCCCTCCACTTT
many,-,TRBJ1-1,TRBV7-2,CASSFPDRNTEAFF,TGTGCCAGCAGCTTTCCCGACAGGAACACTGAAGCTTTCTTT
few,-,TRBJ1-1,TRBV29-1,CSVGEGNTEAFF,TGCAGCGTTGGCGAGGGGAACACTGAAGCTTTCTTT
few,-,TRBJ2-7,TRBV4-3,CASSQDPTPITSYEQYF,TGCGCCAGCAGCCAAGATCCGACACCAATTACCTCCTACGAGCAGTACTTC
many,TRBD1,TRBJ1-4,TRBV9,CASSESTGGSEKLFF,TGTGCCAGCAGCGAAAGTACAGGGGGTAGTGAAAAACTGTTTTTT
-,-,TRBJ2-7,TRBV6-1,CASSEVTVGSEQYF,TGTGCCAGCAGTGAGGTTACGGTTGGAAGCGAGCAGTACTTC